Presented here are 27 T cell receptor beta chains from one specimen sequenced in a study of neoadjuvant anti-PD-1 for oral cavity cancer. Data came from immunoSEQ multiplex PCR; TCRdb stores just in-frame clones and leaves some out. This table holds roughly 32,000 clones, around four fifths found once. As to time point: after neoadjuvant nivolumab, at surgical resection. This specimen consisted of PBMCs, obtained after nivolumab (anti-PD-1) treatment. Receptors were obtained from a person between 35 and 79 years old with oral cavity squamous cell carcinoma.

CDR3 nucleotide sequence: TGTGCCAGCAGGGGGGACAGGGCGGACATTCAGTACTTC. Its protein product is CASRGDRADIQYF. This chain uses TRBV2 with TRBJ2-4; 9 bases fit TRBD1. The V gene end was trimmed by 6 bases and the J gene end by 8 bases; junction bases not matched to a gene: 5. CDR3 size: 13 residues. Germline V gene lookup returns CDR1 SNHLY and CDR2 FYNNEI.

The chain combines TRBV11-2 with TRBJ2-7; TRBD1 or TRBD2 may be the D gene (5 bases each). There are 14 residues in the CDR3. The V and J ends lost 0 bases and 9 bases respectively, with 15 bases between them. Germline V CDR1 and CDR2: SGHAT, FQNNGV. The CDR3: CASSLEGQGVGQYF. The DNA of the CDR3 is TGTGCCAGCAGCTTAGAAGGGCAGGGAGTCGGGCAGTACTTC. Full variable domain (outside the CDR3, taken from reference TRBV11-2 and TRBJ2-7): EAGVAQSPRYKIIEKRQSVAFWCNPISGHATLYWYQQILGQGPKLLIQFQNNGVVDDSQLPKDRFSAERLKGVDSTLKIQPAKLEDSAVYLCASSLEGQGVGQYFGPGTRLTVT.

The J gene is TRBJ2-1, the V gene TRBV9; D unclear. Deletions cut 0 bases from V and 7 bases from J, with 14 bases between. This CDR3 region has 15 residues. Germline CDR1 and CDR2: SGDLS and YYNGEE. Written as DNA, the CDR3 is TGTGCCAGCAGCGTAGGGGGATCCTTCTGGAATGAGCAGTTCTTC. It translates to CASSVGGSFWNEQFF.

This clone was observed a few times. The chain has TRBV7-6 and TRBJ2-2; D is uncertain. With 7 bases removed from V and 4 bases from J, the gap between germline ends came to 7 bases. In germline, CDR1 is SGHVS, CDR2 FNYEAQ. This CDR3 spans 12 amino acids. Here the CDR3 reads CASTGLTGELFF. The CDR3 coding sequence is TGTGCCAGCACCGGTCTCACCGGGGAGCTGTTTTTT.

The V and J genes are TRBV5-1 and TRBJ2-3; TRBD1 agrees at 7 bases. Germline assignment: CDR1 SGHRS and CDR2 YFSETQ. This CDR3 contains 15 residues. V lost 1 base, J lost 6 bases, and 8 bases stayed unmatched. The CDR3 coding sequence is TGCGCCAGCAGCTTGAGACAGGGAGATGGGGATACGCAGTATTTT. Translated: CASSLRQGDGDTQYF.

The chain is built from TRBV30 and TRBJ1-2, with 7 bases matching TRBD1. Germline assignment: CDR1 GTSNPN and CDR2 SVGIG (reference sequence). This CDR3 has 15 amino acids. Trimming at V came to 0 bases and at J to 4 bases, leaving 8 bases not matched to a gene. The CDR3 DNA follows: TGTGCCTGGAGTGTAACGGACAGGCACCCCTATGGCTACACCTTC. This gives the protein CAWSVTDRHPYGYTF.

The genes are TRBV2 and TRBJ2-7; 7 bases are a match to TRBD1. V shed 2 bases, J shed 0 bases, and the junction held 7 bases outside the gene matches. Germline V gene data show CDR1 as SNHLY and CDR2 as FYNNEI. The CDR3 runs 16 residues. CDR3 amino acids: CASSEWGGTVSYEQYF. For the CDR3, the DNA is TGTGCCAGCAGTGAATGGGGTGGGACAGTCTCCTACGAGCAGTACTTC.

The chain employs TRBV9 and TRBJ2-3; D gene ambiguous. CDR1 is SGDLS, CDR2 YYNGEE, per germline. The CDR3 extends over 17 amino acids. V was pared by 0 bases and J by 1 base, with 15 bases between. This CDR3 is CASSVGTSDSGTDTQYF. The CDR3 region has the DNA TGTGCCAGCAGCGTAGGTACGTCTGATTCGGGCACAGATACGCAGTATTTT.

The J gene is TRBJ1-1, the V gene TRBV5-4; D is undetermined. Germline V gene sequence: CDR1 SGHNT, CDR2 YYREEE (reference sequence). The CDR3 spans 13 residues. Trimming removed 5 bases at V and 1 base at J, with 9 bases between. The CDR3 loop is CASSPRQNTEAFF. The DNA for the CDR3 is TGTGCCAGCAGTCCCCGACAGAACACTGAAGCTTTCTTT.

This clone occurred a few times. This chain uses TRBV13 with TRBJ1-1; D is possibly TRBD1 (5 bases). Germline V gene lookup returns CDR1 PRHDT and CDR2 FYEKMQ (reference sequence). V lost 4 bases, J lost 6 bases, and 30 bases lay in between. The CDR3 has 19 residues. The CDR3 DNA follows: TGTGCCAGCAGCTCAAAATCCTTAGGGGAATTCGACGCTCGGGCTGAAGCTTTCTTT. Translated: CASSSKSLGEFDARAEAFF. The entire variable domain, with the rest obtained from reference TRBV13 and TRBJ1-1, is as follows: AAGVIQSPRHLIKEKRETATLKCYPIPRHDTVYWYQQGPGQDPQFLISFYEKMQSDKGSIPDRFSAQQFSDYHSELNMSSLELGDSALYFCASSSKSLGEFDARAEAFFGQGTRLTVV.

The CDR3 sequence is CASSQEIGQTRTEAFF. CDR3 DNA: TGTGCCAGCAGCCAAGAGATAGGACAAACCAGGACTGAAGCTTTCTTT. This chain joins TRBV4-2 and TRBJ1-1; TRBD1 might be the D (5 bases). The CDR3 is 16 residues long. The V end was cut by 0 bases, the J end by 5 bases, with 16 bases between. Germline assignment: CDR1 LGHNA and CDR2 YNFKEQ.

The chain joins TRBV4-3 to TRBJ2-5; 12 bases agree with TRBD2. Germline V gives CDR1 LGHNA, CDR2 YSLEER. J gave up 2 bases and V 2 bases, and 3 bases lay outside the gene matches. CDR3 length equals 16 residues. In nucleotides, the CDR3 is TGCGCCAGCAGCCAAACCGGGACTAGCGGGCAAGAGACCCAGTACTTC. Encoded protein: CASSQTGTSGQETQYF.

This CDR3 reads CASSLGGTSNYGYTF. DNA of the CDR3: TGCGCCAGCAGCTTAGGGGGGACCTCCAACTATGGCTACACCTTC. The chain combines TRBV5-1 with TRBJ1-2; D may be TRBD1 (6 bases). V was shortened by 2 bases and J by 2 bases, with 13 bases between the two germline ends. In germline, CDR1 is SGHRS, CDR2 YFSETQ. The CDR3 runs to 15 residues.

This rearrangement joins TRBV5-6 to TRBJ1-6, with D perhaps matching TRBD1 (6 bases). Germline lookup yields CDR1 SGHDT and CDR2 YYEEEE. Between the trimmed V and J ends, which lost 3 bases and 10 bases, there was a span of 23 bases. The CDR3 is made up of 17 amino acids. The CDR3 sequence is CASSSTGTWLLNSPLHF. CDR3 sequence (DNA): TGTGCCAGCAGCTCAACAGGGACCTGGCTCTTAAACTCACCCCTCCACTTT.

V is TRBV7-6 and J is TRBJ1-2, with TRBD1 as a possible D gene (6 bases). Trimming took off 6 bases at V and 4 bases at J, with 12 bases between the two ends. From germline, CDR1 is SGHVS and CDR2 FNYEAQ. The CDR3 spans 13 residues. The CDR3, as DNA: TGTGCCAGCAGTCCCGCAGGGGCCTATGGCTACACCTTC. Amino acid sequence: CASSPAGAYGYTF.

The chain is built from TRBV5-1 and TRBJ1-1; tentative D call: TRBD1 (6 bases). From germline, CDR1 is SGHRS and CDR2 YFSETQ. The germline V and J ends were trimmed by 2 bases and 4 bases, with 15 bases remaining between them. This CDR3 spans 15 amino acids. This CDR3 reads CASSFGWGGGTEAFF. CDR3 in DNA: TGCGCCAGCAGCTTTGGGTGGGGGGGCGGCACTGAAGCTTTCTTT.

This clone came up a few times. The chain couples TRBV27 to TRBJ2-3; D gene uncertain. Per germline, CDR1 MNHEY and CDR2 SMNVEV (reference sequence). Trimming pared 2 bases from V and 2 bases from J, leaving 5 bases between. CDR3 length: 13 residues. The CDR3 bases are TGTGCCAGCAGTTTAATTCTCACAGATACGCAGTATTTT. This sequence encodes CASSLILTDTQYF.

This clone was observed a few times. V and J are TRBV4-2 and TRBJ1-2, with D perhaps matching TRBD1 (6 bases). Germline V gene lookup returns CDR1 LGHNA and CDR2 YNFKEQ. V shed 6 bases and J shed 8 bases, with 19 bases lying between them. The CDR3 loop spans 14 amino acids. The CDR3 here is CASSREGGLKGYTF. DNA for the CDR3: TGTGCCAGCAGTCGAGAGGGGGGTCTTAAGGGCTACACCTTC.

CDR3 sequence (DNA): TGTGCCAGCAGCCGCGGGGGACAGGACGTTGTGTACTTC. As protein: CASSRGGQDVVYF. The rearrangement links TRBV6-5 to TRBJ2-7; possible D gene TRBD1, 8 bases. The CDR3 is 13 amino acids. V was trimmed by 6 bases and J by 12 bases, leaving 21 bases between them. Germline assignment: CDR1 MNHEY and CDR2 SVGAGI.

This clone was recorded a few times. CDR3 in amino acids: CASSLRGLDGGEQYF. In nucleotides, the CDR3 is TGTGCCAGCAGCCTCAGGGGTCTCGACGGGGGCGAGCAGTACTTC. The rearrangement links TRBV11-2 to TRBJ2-7; D may correspond to TRBD1 or TRBD2 (6 bases each). The CDR3 covers 15 residues. Trimming took 5 bases from V and 6 from J, leaving 20 bases between them. Germline lookup yields CDR1 SGHAT and CDR2 FQNNGV. Supplemented by reference TRBV11-2 and TRBJ2-7, the full variable domain reads EAGVAQSPRYKIIEKRQSVAFWCNPISGHATLYWYQQILGQGPKLLIQFQNNGVVDDSQLPKDRFSAERLKGVDSTLKIQPAKLEDSAVYLCASSLRGLDGGEQYFGPGTRLTVT.

The chain has TRBV4-1 and TRBJ2-4; 13 bases fit TRBD2. The J segment lost 0 bases and the V segment lost 1 base, leaving 3 bases of the junction unmatched. Germline-derived CDR1 and CDR2 are MGHRA and YSYEKL. There are 18 residues in the CDR3. The CDR3, as DNA: TGCGCCAGCAGCCAAGGACTAGCGGGGGGCTTAGCCAAAAACATTCAGTACTTC. This translates into CASSQGLAGGLAKNIQYF.

This clone was observed a handful of times. The CDR3 loop is CASSESRDIRVHF. CDR3 DNA: TGTGCCAGCAGTGAATCCAGAGACATTAGGGTCCACTTT. The rearrangement joins TRBV2 to TRBJ1-6, with no clear D. This CDR3 is built from 13 residues. Germline loops: CDR1 SNHLY, CDR2 FYNNEI. The V end lost 2 bases, the J end lost 17 bases, and 16 bases lay between the germline ends.

J is TRBJ2-5 and V is TRBV29-1, with TRBD2 as a possible D gene (6 bases). The CDR3 runs 11 residues. Per the germline V gene, CDR1 is SQVTM and CDR2 is ANQGSEA. V lost 8 bases and J lost 5, with 12 bases in between. CDR3 sequence (DNA): TGCAGCCTAAAACGGGGGGAGACCCAGTACTTC. Encoded protein: CSLKRGETQYF.

The chain has TRBV7-6 and TRBJ1-1; D unclear. Per germline, CDR1 SGHVS and CDR2 FNYEAQ. There are 13 residues in the CDR3. Trimming shortened V by 5 bases and J by 7 bases, and 14 bases separated the two germline ends. The DNA of the CDR3 is TGTGCCAGCAGCCAGAACGGCCAGTTTGAAGCTTTCTTT. Its translation is CASSQNGQFEAFF.

The rearrangement uses TRBV11-2 and TRBJ2-7; the match to TRBD1 covers 8 bases. Germline V lookup: CDR1 SGHAT, CDR2 FQNNGV. The CDR3 spans 15 residues. V gave up 1 base and J gave up 3 bases; unmatched junction bases: 5. CDR3 loop: CASSLVDRGGYEQYF. CDR3 in DNA: TGTGCCAGCAGCTTAGTAGACAGGGGTGGCTACGAGCAGTACTTC.

This sequence joins TRBV18 and TRBJ1-4; weak D call: TRBD1 (6 bases). The CDR3 spans 15 residues. CDR1 is KGHSH and CDR2 is LQKENI in the germline V gene. V lost 1 base and J lost 4, with 10 bases in between. CDR3 nucleotide sequence: TGTGCCAGCTCACCACAAGGACAGCGTAATGAAAAACTGTTTTTT. Its translation: CASSPQGQRNEKLFF.

The chain uses TRBV7-9 and TRBJ1-6, with D possibly matching TRBD1 (5 bases). The V gene's germline CDR1 is SEHNR and CDR2 FQNEAQ (reference sequence). Trimming took off 5 bases at V and 5 bases at J, with 13 bases between the two ends. The CDR3 is 15 residues long. CDR3 coding DNA: TGTGCCAGCAGCCTCCGGGCAGGGAATAATTCACCCCTCCACTTT. Its protein product is CASSLRAGNNSPLHF.